Presented here are 12 T cell receptor beta chains from one specimen sequenced in a study of T cell responses to AZD1222 COVID-19 vaccine. Only in-frame clones appear in the TCRdb table, and some are missing; sequencing was by immunoSEQ multiplex PCR. Here the sample spans about 97,000 clones, roughly nine tenths being singletons. The specimen was peripheral blood, collected on day 0 of AZD1222 vaccination. The receptor source for this set is an adult in good health.

V gene TRBV18 combines with J gene TRBJ1-3; D unclear. The germline V gene encodes CDR1 KGHSH and CDR2 LQKENI. Trimming shortened V by 3 bases and J by 0 bases, and 6 bases separated the two germline ends. CDR3 length: 14 amino acids. The CDR3, as DNA: TGTGCCAGCTCACCGGCTAGCTCTGGAAACACCATATATTTT. Translated: CASSPASSGNTIYF.

The chain has TRBV5-1 and TRBJ2-5; 9 bases fit TRBD1. This CDR3 is 16 amino acids long. Germline trimming cut 2 bases from V and 5 bases from J; bases unmatched to any gene: 10. In germline, CDR1 is SGHRS, CDR2 YFSETQ. CDR3 region: CASSFGGQGQWETQYF. CDR3 DNA: TGCGCCAGCAGCTTTGGGGGACAGGGACAATGGGAGACCCAGTACTTC.

The rearrangement uses TRBV18 and TRBJ2-1; D is tentatively TRBD1 or TRBD2 (7 bases each). The V end lost 3 bases, the J end lost 4 bases, and 16 bases lay between the germline ends. The V gene's germline CDR1 is KGHSH and CDR2 LQKENI. The CDR3 totals 16 residues. The CDR3 sequence is CASSPQGGGPYNEQFF. In DNA form, the CDR3 reads TGTGCCAGCTCACCTCAGGGGGGGGGCCCTTACAATGAGCAGTTCTTC.

CDR3 amino acids: CASRLATDTQYF. The DNA of the CDR3 is TGTGCCAGCAGACTAGCGACAGATACGCAGTATTTT. The V gene is TRBV3-1 (or the pseudogene TRBV3-2), the J gene TRBJ2-3, with 7 bases that match TRBD2. Unmatched junction bases numbered 0, after V lost 6 bases and J lost 3 bases. CDR1 LGHDT and CDR2 YNNKEL come from the germline V gene (reference sequence). This CDR3 contains 12 residues.

The rearrangement joins TRBV12-3 or TRBV12-4 to TRBJ2-1; a weak D match, TRBD1 (5 bases). This CDR3 has 13 amino acids. The ends were cut back, 5 bases at V and 4 bases at J, with 9 bases in the middle. This CDR3 is CASSHRSYNEQFF. CDR3 bases: TGTGCCAGCAGTCACAGGAGTTACAATGAGCAGTTCTTC.

The chain uses TRBV10-2 and TRBJ2-7; TRBD2 aligns across 15 bases. The CDR3 covers 18 residues. V was pared by 7 bases and J by 2 bases, with 12 bases of the junction left unmatched. The germline V gene has CDR1 WSHSY and CDR2 SAAADI. The CDR3 here is CASKAHPGLAGGAYEQYF. The CDR3 nucleotides read TGCGCCAGCAAAGCCCACCCGGGACTAGCGGGAGGAGCCTACGAGCAGTACTTC.

This clone occurred once. The V call is TRBV7-9, the J call TRBJ2-3; 7 nucleotides line up with TRBD2. In germline, CDR1 is SEHNR, CDR2 FQNEAQ (reference sequence). CDR3 length: 18 amino acids. V was pared by 5 bases and J by 1 base, with 15 bases of the junction left unmatched. The chain's CDR3 is CASSPLGEGSPRTDTQYF. CDR3 nucleotide sequence: TGTGCCAGCAGCCCCCTGGGGGAGGGCAGCCCCCGCACAGATACGCAGTATTTT.

The chain combines TRBV7-9 with TRBJ2-5, with D possibly TRBD2 on 6 matching bases. The length of the CDR3 is 16 residues. CDR1 is SEHNR and CDR2 is FQNEAQ in the germline V gene (reference sequence). V dropped 5 bases and J dropped 4 bases, with 20 bases sitting between them. CDR3 in DNA: TGTGCCAGCAGCCAAGAGGACCGGGCCGGGGGAGAGACCCAGTACTTC. This gives the protein CASSQEDRAGGETQYF.

The rearrangement uses TRBV28 and TRBJ1-2; no clear D. In germline, CDR1 is MDHEN, CDR2 SYDVKM. The CDR3 is 12 amino acids. Trimming cost V 6 bases and J 6 bases, with 11 bases left between them. The chain's CDR3 is CASSLGRDGYTF. CDR3 DNA sequence: TGTGCCAGCAGCCTCGGACGGGATGGCTACACCTTC.

This chain uses TRBV4-1 with TRBJ1-5, with no clear D. Germline V gene lookup returns CDR1 MGHRA and CDR2 YSYEKL. The V and J ends lost 0 bases and 9 bases respectively, with 12 bases between them. This CDR3 contains 14 residues. CDR3 loop: CASSQDDRPLPQHF. CDR3 nucleotide sequence: TGCGCCAGCAGCCAAGACGACCGCCCGTTGCCCCAGCATTTT.

J is TRBJ2-4 and V is TRBV18; D not certain. The CDR3 is 14 amino acids. Germline CDR1 KGHSH, CDR2 LQKENI. V was shortened by 4 bases and J by 0 bases, with 7 bases between the two germline ends. CDR3 DNA: TGTGCCAGCTCACTAACAATAGCCAAAAACATTCAGTACTTC. Encoded protein: CASSLTIAKNIQYF.

J is TRBJ2-3 and V is TRBV24-1, with 10 bases identical to TRBD1. Looked up from germline, CDR1 is KGHDR and CDR2 is SFDVKD. The V segment lost 5 bases and the J segment 4 bases; nucleotides outside the gene matches: 11. The CDR3 contains 17 residues. CDR3 bases: TGTGCCACCAGTGCCCCTCCGGGACAGGGGATCTCAGATACGCAGTATTTT. Its protein is CATSAPPGQGISDTQYF.